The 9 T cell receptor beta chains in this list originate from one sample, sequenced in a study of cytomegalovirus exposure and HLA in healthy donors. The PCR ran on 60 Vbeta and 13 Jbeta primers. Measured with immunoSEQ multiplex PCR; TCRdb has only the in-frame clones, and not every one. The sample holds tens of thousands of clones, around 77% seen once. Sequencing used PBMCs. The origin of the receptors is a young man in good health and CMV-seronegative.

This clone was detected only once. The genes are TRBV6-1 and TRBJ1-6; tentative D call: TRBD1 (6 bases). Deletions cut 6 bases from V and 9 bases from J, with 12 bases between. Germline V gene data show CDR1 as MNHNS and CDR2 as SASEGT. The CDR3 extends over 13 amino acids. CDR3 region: CASSRDITSPLHF. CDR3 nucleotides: TGTGCCAGCAGCCGGGACATAACTTCACCCCTCCACTTT.

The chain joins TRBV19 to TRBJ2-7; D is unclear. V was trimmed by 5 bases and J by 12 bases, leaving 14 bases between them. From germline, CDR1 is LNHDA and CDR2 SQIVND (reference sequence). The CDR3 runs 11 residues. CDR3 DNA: TGTGCCAGTAGTCAGAACATGGAGTGGTACTTC. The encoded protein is CASSQNMEWYF. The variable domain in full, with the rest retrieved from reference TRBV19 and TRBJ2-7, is DGGITQSPKYLFRKEGQNVTLSCEQNLNHDAMYWYRQDPGQGLRLIYYSQIVNDFQKGDIAEGYSVSREKKESFPLTVTSAQKNPTAFYLCASSQNMEWYFGPGTRLTVT.

CDR3 DNA: TGTGCCAGCAGCTCCGAGACCGCCGGGGGGGGAGAGACCCAGTACTTC. It translates to CASSSETAGGGETQYF. The rearrangement joins TRBV5-8 to TRBJ2-5, with TRBD2 matching over 8 bases. This CDR3 is built from 16 residues. V shed 3 bases and J 4 bases; nucleotides not matched to a gene: 11. Germline CDR1 SGHTS, CDR2 YDEGEE. Drawing the rest from reference TRBV5-8 and TRBJ2-5, the complete variable domain is EAGVTQSPTHLIKTRGQQATLRCSPISGHTSVYWYQQALGLGLQFLLWYDEGEERNRGNFPPRFSGRQFPNYSSELNVNALELEDSALYLCASSSETAGGGETQYFGPGTRLLVL.

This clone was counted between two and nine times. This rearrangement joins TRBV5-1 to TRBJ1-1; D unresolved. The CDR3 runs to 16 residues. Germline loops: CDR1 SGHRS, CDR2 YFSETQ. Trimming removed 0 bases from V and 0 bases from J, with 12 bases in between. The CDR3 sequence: CASSLAPTPLNTEAFF. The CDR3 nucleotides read TGCGCCAGCAGCTTGGCCCCGACTCCTCTGAACACTGAAGCTTTCTTT.

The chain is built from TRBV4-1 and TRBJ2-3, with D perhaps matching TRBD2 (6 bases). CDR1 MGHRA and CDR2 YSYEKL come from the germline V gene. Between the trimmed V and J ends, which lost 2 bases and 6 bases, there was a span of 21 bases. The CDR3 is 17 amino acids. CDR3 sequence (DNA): TGCGCCAGCAGCCAATGGCTCGCGGGACCCGCAGGGGATACGCAGTATTTT. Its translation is CASSQWLAGPAGDTQYF.

CDR3 amino acids: CASSLDGTAYEQYF. In nucleotides, the CDR3 is TGTGCCAGCAGCTTAGATGGGACAGCCTACGAGCAGTACTTC. V gene TRBV7-9 combines with J gene TRBJ2-7; 7 bases align to TRBD1. In germline, CDR1 is SEHNR, CDR2 FQNEAQ (reference sequence). After removal of 1 base from V and 2 bases from J, the junction contained 2 bases not matched to a gene. This CDR3 is built from 14 residues.

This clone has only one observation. In DNA form, the CDR3 reads TGTGCCAGCAGTCGAAAGTTAGCTGGGGCCAACGTCCTGACTTTC. Translated, it gives CASSRKLAGANVLTF. This sequence joins TRBV6-5 and TRBJ2-6; D gene uncertain. Germline V lookup: CDR1 MNHEY, CDR2 SVGAGI. This CDR3 region has 15 residues. With 5 bases removed from V and 2 bases from J, the gap between germline ends came to 10 bases.

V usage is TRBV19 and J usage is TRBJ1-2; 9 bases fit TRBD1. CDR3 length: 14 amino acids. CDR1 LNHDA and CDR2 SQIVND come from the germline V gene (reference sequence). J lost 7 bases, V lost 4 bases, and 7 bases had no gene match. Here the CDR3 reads CASSRPGQGSGYTF. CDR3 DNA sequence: TGTGCCAGTAGTAGACCGGGACAGGGTTCTGGCTACACCTTC.

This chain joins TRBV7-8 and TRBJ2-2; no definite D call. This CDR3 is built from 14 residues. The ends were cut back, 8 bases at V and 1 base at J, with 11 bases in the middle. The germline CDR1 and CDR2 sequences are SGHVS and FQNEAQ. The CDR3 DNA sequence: TGTGCCAGCCGGCGTGGGCAGAACACCGGGGAGCTGTTTTTT. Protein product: CASRRGQNTGELFF.